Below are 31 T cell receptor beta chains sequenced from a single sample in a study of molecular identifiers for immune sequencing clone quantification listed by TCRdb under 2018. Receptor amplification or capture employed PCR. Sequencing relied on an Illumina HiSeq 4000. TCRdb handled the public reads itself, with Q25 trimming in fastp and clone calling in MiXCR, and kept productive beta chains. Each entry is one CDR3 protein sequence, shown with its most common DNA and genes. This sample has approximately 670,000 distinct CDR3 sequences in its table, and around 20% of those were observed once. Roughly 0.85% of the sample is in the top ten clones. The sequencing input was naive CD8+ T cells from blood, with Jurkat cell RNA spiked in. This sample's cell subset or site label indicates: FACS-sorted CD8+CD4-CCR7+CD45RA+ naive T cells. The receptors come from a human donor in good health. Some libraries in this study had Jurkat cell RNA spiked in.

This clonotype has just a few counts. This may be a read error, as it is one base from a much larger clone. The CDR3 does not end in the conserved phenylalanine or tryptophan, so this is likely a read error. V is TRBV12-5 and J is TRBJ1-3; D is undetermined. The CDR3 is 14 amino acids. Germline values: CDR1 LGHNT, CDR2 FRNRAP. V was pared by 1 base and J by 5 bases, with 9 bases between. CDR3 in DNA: TGTGCTAGTGGTTTGGAGTGGGCGAGAAACACCATATATCTT. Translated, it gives CASGLEWARNTIYL.

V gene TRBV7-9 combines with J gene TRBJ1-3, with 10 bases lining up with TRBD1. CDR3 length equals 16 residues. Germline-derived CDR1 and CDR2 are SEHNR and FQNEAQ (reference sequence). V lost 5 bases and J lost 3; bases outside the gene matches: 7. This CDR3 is CASSRRDRGVGNTIYF. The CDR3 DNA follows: TGTGCCAGCAGCCGCCGGGACAGGGGTGTTGGAAACACCATATATTTT.

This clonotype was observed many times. The CDR3 spells CASSLDGTGNSNQPQHF. CDR3 nucleotides: TGTGCCAGCAGCTTAGATGGGACGGGAAATAGCAATCAGCCCCAGCATTTT. The chain recombines TRBV7-2 with TRBJ1-5, with TRBD1 as a possible D gene (5 bases). The CDR3 spans 17 residues. Germline V gene lookup returns CDR1 SGHTA and CDR2 FQGNSA. The V gene lost 1 base and the J gene lost 0 bases, with 13 bases spanning the gap. The complete variable domain, with remaining parts taken from reference TRBV7-2 and TRBJ1-5, reads GAGVSQSPSNKVTEKGKDVELRCDPISGHTALYWYRQSLGQGLEFLIYFQGNSAPDKSGLPSDRFSAERTGGSVSTLTIQRTQQEDSAVYLCASSLDGTGNSNQPQHFGDGTRLSIL.

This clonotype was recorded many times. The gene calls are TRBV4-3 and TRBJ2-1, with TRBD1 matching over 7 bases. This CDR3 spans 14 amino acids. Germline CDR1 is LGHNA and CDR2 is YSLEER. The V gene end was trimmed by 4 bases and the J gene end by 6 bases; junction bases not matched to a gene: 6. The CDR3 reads CASSPGTAFNEQFF. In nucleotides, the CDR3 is TGCGCCAGCAGCCCCGGGACAGCTTTCAATGAGCAGTTCTTC.

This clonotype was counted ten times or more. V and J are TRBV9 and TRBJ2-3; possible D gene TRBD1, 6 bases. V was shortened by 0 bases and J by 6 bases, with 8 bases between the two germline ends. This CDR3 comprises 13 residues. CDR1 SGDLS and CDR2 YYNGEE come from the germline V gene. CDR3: CASSVVGADTQYF. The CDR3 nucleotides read TGTGCCAGCAGCGTAGTGGGGGCGGATACGCAGTATTTT.

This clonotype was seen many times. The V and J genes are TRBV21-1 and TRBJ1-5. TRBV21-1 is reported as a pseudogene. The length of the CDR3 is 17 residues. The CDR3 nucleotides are TGTGCCAGCAGCAAAGCACACGCACAACGGGTCTATCAGCCCCAGCATTTT. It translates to CASSKAHAQRVYQPQHF.

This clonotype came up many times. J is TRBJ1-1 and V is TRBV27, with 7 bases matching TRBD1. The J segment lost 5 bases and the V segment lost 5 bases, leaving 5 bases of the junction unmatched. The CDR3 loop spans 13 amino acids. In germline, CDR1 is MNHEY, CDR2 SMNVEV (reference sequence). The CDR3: CASSPLTGTEAFF. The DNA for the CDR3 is TGTGCCAGCAGTCCATTGACAGGGACTGAAGCTTTCTTT.

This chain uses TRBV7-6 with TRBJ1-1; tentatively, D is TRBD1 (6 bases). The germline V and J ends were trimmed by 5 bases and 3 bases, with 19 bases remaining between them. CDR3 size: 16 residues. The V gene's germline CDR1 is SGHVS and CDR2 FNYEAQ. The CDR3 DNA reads TGTGCCAGCAGCAAGACCCCAGGGGTAATGGACACTGAAGCTTTCTTT. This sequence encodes CASSKTPGVMDTEAFF.

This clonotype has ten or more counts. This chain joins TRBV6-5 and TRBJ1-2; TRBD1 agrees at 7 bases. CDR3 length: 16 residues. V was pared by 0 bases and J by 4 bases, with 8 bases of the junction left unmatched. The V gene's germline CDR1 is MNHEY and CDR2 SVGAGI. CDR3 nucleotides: TGTGCCAGCAGTTACTCCCTGAAAGGGGACAGCTATGGCTACACCTTC. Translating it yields CASSYSLKGDSYGYTF.

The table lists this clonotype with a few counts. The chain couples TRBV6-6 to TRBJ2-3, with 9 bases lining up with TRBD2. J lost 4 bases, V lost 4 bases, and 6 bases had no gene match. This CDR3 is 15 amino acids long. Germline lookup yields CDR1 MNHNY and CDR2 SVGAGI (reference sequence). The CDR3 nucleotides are TGTGCCAGCAGTTGGGATAGCGGGAGATCAGATACGCAGTATTTT. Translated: CASSWDSGRSDTQYF.

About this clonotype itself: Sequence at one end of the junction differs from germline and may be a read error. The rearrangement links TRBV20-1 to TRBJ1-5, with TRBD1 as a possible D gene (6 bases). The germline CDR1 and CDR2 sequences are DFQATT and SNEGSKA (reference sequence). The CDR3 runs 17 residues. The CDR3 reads CSASDGQSPYSNQPRHF. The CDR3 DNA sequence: TGCAGTGCTAGTGACGGACAGTCGCCATATAGCAATCAACCCCGGCATTTT.

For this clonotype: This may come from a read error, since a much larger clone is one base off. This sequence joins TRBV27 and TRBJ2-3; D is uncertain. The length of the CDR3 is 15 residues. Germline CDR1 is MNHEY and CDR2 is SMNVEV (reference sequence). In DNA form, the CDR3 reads TGTACCAGCAGTTTTGTACAGCCTAGCACAGATACGCAGTATTTT. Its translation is CTSSFVQPSTDTQYF.

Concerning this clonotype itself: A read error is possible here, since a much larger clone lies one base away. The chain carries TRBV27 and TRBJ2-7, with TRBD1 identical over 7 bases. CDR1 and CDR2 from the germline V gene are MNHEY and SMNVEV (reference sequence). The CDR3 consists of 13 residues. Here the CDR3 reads CASSFKGALERYF. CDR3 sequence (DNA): TGTGCCAGCAGTTTTAAGGGGGCGCTCGAGCGGTACTTC.

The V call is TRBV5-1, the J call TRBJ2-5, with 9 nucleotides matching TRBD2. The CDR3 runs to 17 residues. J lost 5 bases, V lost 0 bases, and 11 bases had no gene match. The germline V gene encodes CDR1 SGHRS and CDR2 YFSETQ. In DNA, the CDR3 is TGCGCCAGCAGCTTGGAGGGTAGCGGGGGTGGTTCGGAGACCCAGTACTTC. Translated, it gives CASSLEGSGGGSETQYF.

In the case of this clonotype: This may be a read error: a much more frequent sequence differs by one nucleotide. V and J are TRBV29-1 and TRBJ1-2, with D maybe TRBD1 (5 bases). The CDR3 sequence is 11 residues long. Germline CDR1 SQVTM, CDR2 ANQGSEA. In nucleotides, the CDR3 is TGCTGCGTTGAAGATCAGGGCGGCTACACCTTC. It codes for CCVEDQGGYTF.

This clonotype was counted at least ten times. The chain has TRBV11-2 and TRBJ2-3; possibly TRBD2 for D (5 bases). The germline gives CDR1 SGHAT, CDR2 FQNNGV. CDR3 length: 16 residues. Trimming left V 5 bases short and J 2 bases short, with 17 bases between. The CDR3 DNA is TGTGCCAGCAGCCCAACAGCGAGGGCCTACACAGATACGCAGTATTTT. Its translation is CASSPTARAYTDTQYF.

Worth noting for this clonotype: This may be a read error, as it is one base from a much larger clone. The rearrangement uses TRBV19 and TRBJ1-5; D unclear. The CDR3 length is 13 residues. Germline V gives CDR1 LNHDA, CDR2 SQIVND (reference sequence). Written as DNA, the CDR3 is TGTGCCAGAAGTATCCGAGGAGGACAGCCCCAGCATTTT. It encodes CARSIRGGQPQHF.

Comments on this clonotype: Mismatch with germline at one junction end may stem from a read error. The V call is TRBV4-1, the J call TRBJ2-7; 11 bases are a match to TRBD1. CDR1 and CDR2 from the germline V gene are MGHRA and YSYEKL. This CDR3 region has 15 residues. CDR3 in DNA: TGCGTCAGCAGCCAGCGGACAGGGGGCATCTACGAGCAGTACTTC. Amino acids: CVSSQRTGGIYEQYF.

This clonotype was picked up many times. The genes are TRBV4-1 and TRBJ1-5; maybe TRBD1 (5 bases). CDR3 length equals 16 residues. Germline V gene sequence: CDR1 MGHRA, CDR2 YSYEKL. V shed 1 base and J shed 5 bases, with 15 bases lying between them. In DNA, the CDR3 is TGCGCCAGCAGCCAAGTTGTGACCCAAGGGGATCAGCCCCAGCATTTT. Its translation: CASSQVVTQGDQPQHF.

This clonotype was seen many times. The CDR3 sequence is CASSSRSSGVGDTQYF. CDR3 in DNA: TGCGCCAGCAGCAGCAGGTCCAGCGGGGTGGGAGATACGCAGTATTTT. The rearrangement uses TRBV4-1 and TRBJ2-3; 7 nucleotides align to TRBD2. The CDR3 covers 16 residues. V shed 5 bases and J 5 bases; nucleotides not matched to a gene: 13. Looked up from germline, CDR1 is MGHRA and CDR2 is YSYEKL.

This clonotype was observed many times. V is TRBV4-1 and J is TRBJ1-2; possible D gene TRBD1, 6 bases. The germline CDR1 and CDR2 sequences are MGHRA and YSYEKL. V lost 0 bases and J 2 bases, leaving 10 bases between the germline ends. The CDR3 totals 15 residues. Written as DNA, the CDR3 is TGCGCCAGCAGCCAAGAAGTGGGGGCGAACTATGGCTACACCTTC. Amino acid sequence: CASSQEVGANYGYTF.

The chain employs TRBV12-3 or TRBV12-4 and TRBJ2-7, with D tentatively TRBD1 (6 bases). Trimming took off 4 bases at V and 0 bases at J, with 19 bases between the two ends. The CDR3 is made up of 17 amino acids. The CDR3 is CASSSLQTGPSSYEQYF. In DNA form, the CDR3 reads TGTGCCAGCAGTTCCCTCCAGACAGGTCCGAGCTCCTACGAGCAGTACTTC.

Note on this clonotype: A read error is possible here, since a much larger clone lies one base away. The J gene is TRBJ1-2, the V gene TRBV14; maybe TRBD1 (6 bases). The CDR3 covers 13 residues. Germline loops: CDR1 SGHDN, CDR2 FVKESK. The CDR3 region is CASSQDSNDGYTF. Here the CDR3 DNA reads TGTGCCAGCAGCCAGGACAGTAACGATGGCTACACCTTC. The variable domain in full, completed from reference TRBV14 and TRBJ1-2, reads EAGVTQFPSHSVIEKGQTVTLRCDPISGHDNLYWYRRVMGKEIKFLLHFVKESKQDESGMPNNRFLAERTGGTYSTLKVQPAELEDSGVYFCASSQDSNDGYTFGSGTRLTVV.

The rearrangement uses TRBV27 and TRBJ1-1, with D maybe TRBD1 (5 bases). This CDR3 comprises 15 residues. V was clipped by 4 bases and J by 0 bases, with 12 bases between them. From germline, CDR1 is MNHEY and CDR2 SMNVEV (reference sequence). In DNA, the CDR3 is TGTGCCAGCAGTTCCCTACGGGGGATGAACACTGAAGCTTTCTTT. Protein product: CASSSLRGMNTEAFF.

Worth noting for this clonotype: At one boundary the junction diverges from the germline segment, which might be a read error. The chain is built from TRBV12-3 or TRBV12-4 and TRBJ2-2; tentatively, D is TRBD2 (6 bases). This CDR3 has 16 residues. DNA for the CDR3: TGTGCCAGCAGTCAGTCCCCAGGGAGGAACACCGGGGGGCTGTTTTTT. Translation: CASSQSPGRNTGGLFF.

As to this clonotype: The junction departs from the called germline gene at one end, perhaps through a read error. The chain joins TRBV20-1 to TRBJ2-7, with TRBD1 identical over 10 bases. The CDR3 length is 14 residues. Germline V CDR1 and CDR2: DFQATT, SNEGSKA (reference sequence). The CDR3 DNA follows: TGCAGTGCCCGGGAGGGACAGGGGCCCTACGAGCAGCACTTC. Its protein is CSAREGQGPYEQHF.

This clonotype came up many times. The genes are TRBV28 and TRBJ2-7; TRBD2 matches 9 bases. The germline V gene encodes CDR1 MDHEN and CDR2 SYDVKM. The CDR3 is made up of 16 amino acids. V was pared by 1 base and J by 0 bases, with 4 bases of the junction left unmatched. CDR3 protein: CASSLLLAGVSYEQYF. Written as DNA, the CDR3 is TGTGCCAGCAGTTTATTACTAGCGGGTGTCTCCTACGAGCAGTACTTC.

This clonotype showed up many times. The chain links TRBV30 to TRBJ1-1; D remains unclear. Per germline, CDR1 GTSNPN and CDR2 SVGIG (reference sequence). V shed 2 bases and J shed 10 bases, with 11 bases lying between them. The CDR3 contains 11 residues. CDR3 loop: CAWSPTEGAFF. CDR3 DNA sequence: TGTGCCTGGAGTCCGACGGAGGGAGCTTTCTTT.

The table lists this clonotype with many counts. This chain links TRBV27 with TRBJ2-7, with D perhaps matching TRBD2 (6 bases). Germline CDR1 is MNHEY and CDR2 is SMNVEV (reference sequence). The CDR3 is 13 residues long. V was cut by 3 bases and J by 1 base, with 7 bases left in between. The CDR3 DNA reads TGTGCCAGCAGTTTGGGGAGGTCCTACGAGCAGTACTTC. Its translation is CASSLGRSYEQYF.

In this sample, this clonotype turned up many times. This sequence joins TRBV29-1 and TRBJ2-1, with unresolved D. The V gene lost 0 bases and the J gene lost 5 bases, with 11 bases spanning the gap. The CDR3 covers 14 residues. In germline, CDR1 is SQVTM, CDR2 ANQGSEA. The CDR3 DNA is TGCAGCGTTGAAGATCGATTGGGAAACAATGAGCAGTTCTTC. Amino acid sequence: CSVEDRLGNNEQFF.

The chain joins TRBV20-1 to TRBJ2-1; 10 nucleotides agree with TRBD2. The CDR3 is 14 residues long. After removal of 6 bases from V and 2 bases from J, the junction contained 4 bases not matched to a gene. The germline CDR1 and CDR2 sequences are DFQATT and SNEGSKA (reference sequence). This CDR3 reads CSAWTSGPYNEQFF. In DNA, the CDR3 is TGCAGTGCCTGGACTAGCGGACCCTACAATGAGCAGTTCTTC.